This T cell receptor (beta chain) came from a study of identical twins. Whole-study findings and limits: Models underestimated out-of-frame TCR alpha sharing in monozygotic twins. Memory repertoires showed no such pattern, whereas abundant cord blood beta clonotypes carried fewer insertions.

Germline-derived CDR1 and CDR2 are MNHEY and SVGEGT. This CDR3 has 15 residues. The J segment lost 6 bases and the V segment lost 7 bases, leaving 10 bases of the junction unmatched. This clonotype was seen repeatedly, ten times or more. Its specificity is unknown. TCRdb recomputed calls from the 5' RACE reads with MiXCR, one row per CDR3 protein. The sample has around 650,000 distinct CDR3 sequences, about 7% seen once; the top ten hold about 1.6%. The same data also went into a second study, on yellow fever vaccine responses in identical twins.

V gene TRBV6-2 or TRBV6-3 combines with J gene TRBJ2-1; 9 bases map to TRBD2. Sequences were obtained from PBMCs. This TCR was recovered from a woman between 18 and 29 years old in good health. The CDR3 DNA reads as TGTGCCAGCACCATTAGCGGGAGAAAAGGCAATGAGCAGTTCTTC. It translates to CASTISGRKGNEQFF.